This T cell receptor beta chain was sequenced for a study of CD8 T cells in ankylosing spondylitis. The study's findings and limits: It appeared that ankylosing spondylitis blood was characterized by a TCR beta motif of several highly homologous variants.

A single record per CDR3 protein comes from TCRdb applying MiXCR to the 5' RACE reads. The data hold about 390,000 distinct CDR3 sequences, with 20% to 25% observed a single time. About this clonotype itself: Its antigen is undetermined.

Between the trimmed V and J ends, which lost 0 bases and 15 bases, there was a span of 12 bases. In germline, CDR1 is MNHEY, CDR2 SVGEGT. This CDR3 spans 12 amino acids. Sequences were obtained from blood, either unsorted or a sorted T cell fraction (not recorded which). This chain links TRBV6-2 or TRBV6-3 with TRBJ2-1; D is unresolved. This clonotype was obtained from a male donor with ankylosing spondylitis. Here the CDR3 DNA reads TGTGCCAGCAGTTACTCTTGGCAGGAGTTGTTCTTC. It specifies CASSYSWQELFF.